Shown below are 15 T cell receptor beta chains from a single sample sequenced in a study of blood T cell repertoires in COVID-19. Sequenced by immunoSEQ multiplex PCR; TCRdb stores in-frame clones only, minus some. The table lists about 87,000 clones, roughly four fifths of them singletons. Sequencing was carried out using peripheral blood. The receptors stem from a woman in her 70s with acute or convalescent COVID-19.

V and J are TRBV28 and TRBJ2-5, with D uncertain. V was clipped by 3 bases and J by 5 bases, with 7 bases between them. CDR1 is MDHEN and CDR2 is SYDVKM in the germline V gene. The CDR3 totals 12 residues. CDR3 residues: CASSLRWETQYF. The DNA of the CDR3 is TGTGCCAGCAGTTTGCGATGGGAGACCCAGTACTTC.

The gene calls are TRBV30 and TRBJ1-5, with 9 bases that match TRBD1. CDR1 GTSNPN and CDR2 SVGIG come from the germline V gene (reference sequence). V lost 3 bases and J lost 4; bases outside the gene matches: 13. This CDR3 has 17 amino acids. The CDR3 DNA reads TGTGCCTGGAGGCAAACCCTTCCCGGGACAGGGAATCAGCCCCAGCATTTT. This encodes CAWRQTLPGTGNQPQHF.

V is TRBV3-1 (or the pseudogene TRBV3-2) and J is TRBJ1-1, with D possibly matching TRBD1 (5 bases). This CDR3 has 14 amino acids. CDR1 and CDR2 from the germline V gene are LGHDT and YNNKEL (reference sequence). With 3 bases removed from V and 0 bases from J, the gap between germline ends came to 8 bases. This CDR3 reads CASSHGHMNTEAFF. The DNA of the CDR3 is TGTGCCAGCAGCCACGGACATATGAACACTGAAGCTTTCTTT.

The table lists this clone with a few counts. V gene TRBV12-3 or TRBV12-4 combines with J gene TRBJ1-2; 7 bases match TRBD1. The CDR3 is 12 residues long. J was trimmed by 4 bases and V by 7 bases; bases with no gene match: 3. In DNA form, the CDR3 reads TGTGCCAGCACCAGACAGGGCTATGGCTACACCTTC. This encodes CASTRQGYGYTF.

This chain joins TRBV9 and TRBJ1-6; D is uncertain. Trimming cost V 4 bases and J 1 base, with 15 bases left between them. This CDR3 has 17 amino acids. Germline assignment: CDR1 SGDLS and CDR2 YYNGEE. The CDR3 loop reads CASSSGGPGSYNSPLHF. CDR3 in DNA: TGTGCCAGCAGCTCTGGAGGCCCTGGGTCCTATAATTCACCCCTCCACTTT.

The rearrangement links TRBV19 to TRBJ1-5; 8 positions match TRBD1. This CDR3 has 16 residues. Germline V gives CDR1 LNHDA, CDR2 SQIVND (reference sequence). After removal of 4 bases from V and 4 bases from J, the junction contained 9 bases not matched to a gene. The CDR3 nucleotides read TGTGCCAGTAGTAGGGCCGGACAGGGAGGAAATCAGCCCCAGCATTTT. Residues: CASSRAGQGGNQPQHF. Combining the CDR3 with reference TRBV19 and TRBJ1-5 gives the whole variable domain DGGITQSPKYLFRKEGQNVTLSCEQNLNHDAMYWYRQDPGQGLRLIYYSQIVNDFQKGDIAEGYSVSREKKESFPLTVTSAQKNPTAFYLCASSRAGQGGNQPQHFGDGTRLSIL.

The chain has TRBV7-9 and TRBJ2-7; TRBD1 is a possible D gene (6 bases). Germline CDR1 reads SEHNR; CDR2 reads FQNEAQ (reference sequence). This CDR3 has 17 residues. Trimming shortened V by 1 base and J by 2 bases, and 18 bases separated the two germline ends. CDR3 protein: CASSLGAHGTLTYEQYF. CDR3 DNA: TGTGCCAGCAGCTTAGGGGCTCACGGGACACTAACCTACGAGCAGTACTTC.

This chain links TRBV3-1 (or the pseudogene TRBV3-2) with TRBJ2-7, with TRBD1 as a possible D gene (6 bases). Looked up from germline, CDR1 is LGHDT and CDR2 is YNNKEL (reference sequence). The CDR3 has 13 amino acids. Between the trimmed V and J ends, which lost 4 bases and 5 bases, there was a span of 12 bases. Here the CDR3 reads CASSLQGIHEQYF. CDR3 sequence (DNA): TGTGCCAGCAGCCTACAGGGTATCCACGAGCAGTACTTC.

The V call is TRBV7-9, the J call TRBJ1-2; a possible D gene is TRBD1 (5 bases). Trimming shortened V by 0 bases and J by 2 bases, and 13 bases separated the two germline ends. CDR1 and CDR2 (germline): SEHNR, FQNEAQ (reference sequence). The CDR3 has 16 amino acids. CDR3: CASSLASGTSNYGYTF. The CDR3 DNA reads TGTGCCAGCAGCTTAGCCTCCGGGACTTCCAACTATGGCTACACCTTC.

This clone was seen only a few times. In nucleotides, the CDR3 is TGTGCCAGTAGTAGGACAGGGGGCACTGGGGCCAACGTCCTGACTTTC. Its translation is CASSRTGGTGANVLTF. The rearrangement joins TRBV19 to TRBJ2-6; TRBD1 aligns across 11 bases. Losses at the gene ends were 4 bases for V and 2 bases for J; bases not matched to a gene: 1. Germline V gene lookup returns CDR1 LNHDA and CDR2 SQIVND (reference sequence). This CDR3 has 16 residues.

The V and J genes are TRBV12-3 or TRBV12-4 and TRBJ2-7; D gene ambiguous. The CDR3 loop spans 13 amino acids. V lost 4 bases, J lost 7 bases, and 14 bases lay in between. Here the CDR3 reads CASSSGGSWEQYF. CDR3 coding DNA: TGTGCCAGCAGTTCGGGTGGGTCTTGGGAGCAGTACTTC.

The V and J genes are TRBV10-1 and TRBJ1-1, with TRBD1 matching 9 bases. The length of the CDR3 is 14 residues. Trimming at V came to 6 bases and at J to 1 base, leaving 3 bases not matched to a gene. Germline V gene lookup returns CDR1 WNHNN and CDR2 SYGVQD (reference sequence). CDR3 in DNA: TGCGCCAGCAGGAGGGACAGGGAGAACACTGAAGCTTTCTTT. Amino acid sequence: CASRRDRENTEAFF.

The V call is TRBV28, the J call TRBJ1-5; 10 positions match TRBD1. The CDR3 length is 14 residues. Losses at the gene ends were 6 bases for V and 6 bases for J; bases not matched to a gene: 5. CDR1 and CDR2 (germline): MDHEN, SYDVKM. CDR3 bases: TGTGCCAGCAGAGGGACAGGGGATTCTCAGCCCCAGCATTTT. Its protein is CASRGTGDSQPQHF.

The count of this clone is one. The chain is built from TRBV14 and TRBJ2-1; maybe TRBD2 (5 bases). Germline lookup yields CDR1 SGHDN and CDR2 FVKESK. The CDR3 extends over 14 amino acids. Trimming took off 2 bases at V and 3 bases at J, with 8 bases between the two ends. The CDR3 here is CASSQSGRYNEQFF. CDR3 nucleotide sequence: TGTGCCAGCAGCCAAAGCGGACGCTACAATGAGCAGTTCTTC.

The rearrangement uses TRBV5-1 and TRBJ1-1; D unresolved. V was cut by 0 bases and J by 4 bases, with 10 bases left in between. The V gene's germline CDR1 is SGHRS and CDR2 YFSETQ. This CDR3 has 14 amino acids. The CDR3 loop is CASSLGEGLTEAFF. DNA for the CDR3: TGCGCCAGCAGCTTGGGGGAGGGCCTCACTGAAGCTTTCTTT. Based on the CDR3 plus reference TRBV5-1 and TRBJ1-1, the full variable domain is KAGVTQTPRYLIKTRGQQVTLSCSPISGHRSVSWYQQTPGQGLQFLFEYFSETQRNKGNFPGRFSGRQFSNSRSEMNVSTLELGDSALYLCASSLGEGLTEAFFGQGTRLTVV.